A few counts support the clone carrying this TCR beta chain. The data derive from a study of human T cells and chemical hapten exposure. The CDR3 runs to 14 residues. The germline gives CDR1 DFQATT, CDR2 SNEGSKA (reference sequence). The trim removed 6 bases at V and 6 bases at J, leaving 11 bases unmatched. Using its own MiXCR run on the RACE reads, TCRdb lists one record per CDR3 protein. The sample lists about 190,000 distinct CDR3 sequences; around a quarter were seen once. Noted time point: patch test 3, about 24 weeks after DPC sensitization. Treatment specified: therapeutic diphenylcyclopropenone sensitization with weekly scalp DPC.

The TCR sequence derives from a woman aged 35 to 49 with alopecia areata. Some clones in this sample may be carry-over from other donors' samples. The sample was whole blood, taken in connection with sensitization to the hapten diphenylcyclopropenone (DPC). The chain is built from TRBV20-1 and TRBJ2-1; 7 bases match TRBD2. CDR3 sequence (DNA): TGCAGTGCCCTAGCGGTTCAGCGCCTCAATGAGCAGTTCTTC. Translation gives CSALAVQRLNEQFF.